This TCR beta chain stems from a study of neurological immune-mediated disorders. Trimming took off 4 bases at V and 4 bases at J, with 20 bases between the two ends. The CDR3 length is 17 residues. Looked up from germline, CDR1 is MGHRA and CDR2 is YSYEKL. TCRdb re-called the 5' RACE reads with MiXCR, one entry per CDR3 protein. Seen here are over 50,000 distinct CDR3 sequences, around 3.5% observed once, and the top ten hold approximately 6.3%. In its sample, this clonotype was seen many times. The gene calls are TRBV4-1 and TRBJ1-3; tentative D call: TRBD1 (6 bases). The sequenced sample consisted of PBMCs. This clonotype was sampled from a man aged 35 to 55 with multiple sclerosis. CDR3 loop: CASSPGAPTGPGNTIYF. The CDR3 DNA reads TGCGCCAGCAGCCCAGGGGCACCCACAGGGCCCGGAAACACCATATATTTT.